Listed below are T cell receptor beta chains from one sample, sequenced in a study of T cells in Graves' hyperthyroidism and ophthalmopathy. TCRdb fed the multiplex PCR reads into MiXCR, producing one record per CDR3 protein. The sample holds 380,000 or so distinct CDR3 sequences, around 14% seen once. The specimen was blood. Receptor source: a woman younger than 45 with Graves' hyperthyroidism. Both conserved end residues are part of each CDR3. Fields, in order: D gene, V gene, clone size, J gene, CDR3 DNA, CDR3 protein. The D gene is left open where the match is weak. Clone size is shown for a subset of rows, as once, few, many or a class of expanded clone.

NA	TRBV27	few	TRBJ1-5	TGTGCCAGCGGCGCAAGGTTCTCCCAGCCCCAGCATTTT	CASGARFSQPQHF
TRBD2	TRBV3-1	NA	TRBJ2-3	TGTGCCAGCAGCCAGGCCTTGGTGGGAGGGCCAACAGATACGCAGTATTTT	CASSQALVGGPTDTQYF
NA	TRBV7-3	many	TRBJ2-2	TGTGCCAGCAGCTTAACTCCCACGAACACCGGGGAGCTGTTTTTT	CASSLTPTNTGELFF
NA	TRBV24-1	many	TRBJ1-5	TGTGCCACCAGTGATCCGGGGGGAAGTCAGCCCCAGCATTTT	CATSDPGGSQPQHF
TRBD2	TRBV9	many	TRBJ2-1	TGTGCCAGCAGCCCGAGGACTAGCGGAACCTACAATGAGCAGTTCTTC	CASSPRTSGTYNEQFF
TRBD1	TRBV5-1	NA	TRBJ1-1	TGCGCCAGCAGCTTGGAGGGGACAGGGGTCGCGAACACTGAAGCTTTCTTT	CASSLEGTGVANTEAFF
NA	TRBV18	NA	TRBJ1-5	TGTGCCAGCTCACCAAGGCAGGGCGGAGCTCAGCCCCAGCATTTT	CASSPRQGGAQPQHF
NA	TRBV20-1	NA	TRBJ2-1	TGCAGTGCTACGAGTTCCTACAATGAGCAGTTCTTC	CSATSSYNEQFF
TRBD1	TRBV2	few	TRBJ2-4	TGTGCCAGCAACGAAGGACGGACAGGGGACCCAAACATTCAGTACTTC	CASNEGRTGDPNIQYF
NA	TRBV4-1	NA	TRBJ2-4	TGCGCCAGCACTGACGAGCTATTCAAAAACATTCAGCACTTC	CASTDELFKNIQHF
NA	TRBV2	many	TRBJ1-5	TGTGCCAGCAGGGGGGGTCGGGGTAGTCAGCCCCAGCATTTT	CASRGGRGSQPQHF
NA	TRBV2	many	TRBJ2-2	TGTGCCAGCACAGTCCTTCTCGCGGGGGAGCTGTTTTTT	CASTVLLAGELFF
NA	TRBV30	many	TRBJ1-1	TGTGCCTGGAGTGGGTACGGCAACACTGAAGCTTTCTTT	CAWSGYGNTEAFF
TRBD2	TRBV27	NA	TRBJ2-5	TGTGCCAGCAGTCCCCAGCTAGCGGGTGGTACAGAGACCCAGTACTTC	CASSPQLAGGTETQYF
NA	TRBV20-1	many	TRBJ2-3	TGCAGTGCTAGCCCCACCACAGATACGCAGTATTTT	CSASPTTDTQYF
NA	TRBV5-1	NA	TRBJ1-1	TGCGCCAGCGGCCCAGCGGGGGGGAGGACTGAAGCTTTCTTT	CASGPAGGRTEAFF
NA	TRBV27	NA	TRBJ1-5	TGTGCCAGCAGTTTACAAGCCGGCGCCGGTTATAGCAATCAGCCCCAGCATTTT	CASSLQAGAGYSNQPQHF
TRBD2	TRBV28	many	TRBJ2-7	TGTGCCAGCAGTTTGGGCGGGAGTGGGACCTACGAGCAGTACTTC	CASSLGGSGTYEQYF
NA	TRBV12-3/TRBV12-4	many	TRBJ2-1	TGTGCCAGCAGTTTAGGAGGGAGAAGTGGCAATGAGCAGTTCTTC	CASSLGGRSGNEQFF
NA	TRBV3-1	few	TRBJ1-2	TGTGCCAGCAGCCAAGAAGGCAGTCGCTACACCTTC	CASSQEGSRYTF
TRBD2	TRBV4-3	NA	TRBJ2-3	TGCGCCAGCAGCCAGAGTGGGACTAACACAGATACGCAGTATTTT	CASSQSGTNTDTQYF
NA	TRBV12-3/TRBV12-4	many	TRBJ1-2	TGTGCCAGCAGTTTAGCGGGGGCTGGGGTGGGCTACACCTTC	CASSLAGAGVGYTF
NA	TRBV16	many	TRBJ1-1	TGTGCCAGCAGCCGCGTACAGAACACTGAAGCTTTCTTT	CASSRVQNTEAFF